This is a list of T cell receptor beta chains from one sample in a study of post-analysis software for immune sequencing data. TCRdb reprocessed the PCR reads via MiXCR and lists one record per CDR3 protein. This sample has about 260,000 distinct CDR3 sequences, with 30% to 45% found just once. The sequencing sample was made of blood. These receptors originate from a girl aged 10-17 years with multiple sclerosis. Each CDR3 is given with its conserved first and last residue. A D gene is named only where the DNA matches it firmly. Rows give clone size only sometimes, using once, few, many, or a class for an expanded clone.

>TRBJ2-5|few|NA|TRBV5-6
CASSVIMHLETQYF
TGTGCCAGCAGCGTGATCATGCACTTAGAGACCCAGTACTTC
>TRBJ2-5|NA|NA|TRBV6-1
CASSESRVAGETQYF
TGTGCCAGCAGTGAAAGTCGGGTAGCTGGGGAGACCCAGTACTTC
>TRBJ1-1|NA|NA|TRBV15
CATSRPEEGRKDTEAFF
TGTGCCACCAGCAGGCCCGAGGAGGGGAGAAAGGACACTGAAGCTTTCTTT
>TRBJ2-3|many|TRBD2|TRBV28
CASSDRTSGVTDTQYF
TGTGCCAGCAGCGATAGGACTAGCGGGGTCACAGATACGCAGTATTTT
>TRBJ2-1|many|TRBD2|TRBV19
CASSIMGLGDNEQFF
TGTGCCAGTAGTATAATGGGACTAGGGGACAATGAGCAGTTCTTC
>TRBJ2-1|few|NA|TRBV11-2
CASSPPLLAASSYNGQFF
TGTGCCAGCAGCCCCCCTCTCCTAGCAGCCAGCTCCTACAATGGGCAGTTCTTC
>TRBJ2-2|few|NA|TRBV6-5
CASSYSFFGNTGELFF
TGTGCCAGCAGTTACTCTTTTTTTGGGAACACCGGGGAGCTGTTTTTT
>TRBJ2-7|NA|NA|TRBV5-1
CASSLDSFATYEQYF
TGCGCCAGCAGCTTGGACAGTTTCGCTACGTACGAGCAGTACTTC
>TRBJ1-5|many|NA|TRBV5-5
CASSLPNQPQHF
TGTGCCAGCAGCTTGCCCAATCAGCCCCAGCATTTT
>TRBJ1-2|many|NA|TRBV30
CAWMADPNYGYTF
TGTGCCTGGATGGCAGATCCGAACTATGGCTACACCTTC
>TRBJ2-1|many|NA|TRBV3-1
CASSQDAGPGSAAYNEQFF
TGTGCCAGCAGCCAAGACGCCGGTCCGGGTAGCGCCGCCTACAATGAGCAGTTCTTC
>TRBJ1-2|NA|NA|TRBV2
CASSEDWTPYGYTF
TGTGCCAGCAGTGAAGATTGGACACCCTATGGCTACACCTTC
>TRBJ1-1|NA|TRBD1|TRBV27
CASSQLTGRNTEAFF
TGTGCCAGCAGCCAATTGACAGGGAGGAACACTGAAGCTTTCTTT
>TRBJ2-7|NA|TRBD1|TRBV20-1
CSASAGTERSEQYF
TGCAGTGCTAGCGCCGGGACAGAACGCTCCGAGCAGTACTTC
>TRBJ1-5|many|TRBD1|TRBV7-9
CASSLGQGYQPQHF
TGTGCCAGCAGCTTGGGACAGGGCTATCAGCCCCAGCATTTT
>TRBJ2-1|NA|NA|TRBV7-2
CASSLAAGPNEQFF
TGTGCCAGCAGCTTAGCAGCAGGCCCCAATGAGCAGTTCTTC
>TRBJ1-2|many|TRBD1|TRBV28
CASSTGDTNYGYTF
TGTGCCAGCAGCACAGGGGACACAAACTATGGCTACACCTTC
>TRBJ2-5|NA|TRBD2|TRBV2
CASSDGGRVRGTQYF
TGTGCCAGCAGTGACGGCGGGAGGGTGAGAGGGACCCAGTACTTC
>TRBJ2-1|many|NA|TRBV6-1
CASSDRTSEQFF
TGTGCCAGCAGTGACCGTACAAGTGAGCAGTTCTTC
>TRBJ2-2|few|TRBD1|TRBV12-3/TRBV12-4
CASSSDRAGELFF
TGTGCCAGCAGTTCAGACAGGGCCGGGGAGCTGTTTTTT
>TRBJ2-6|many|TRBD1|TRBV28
CASSLKGQGALSGANVLTF
TGTGCCAGCAGTTTAAAGGGACAGGGGGCCCTCTCTGGGGCCAACGTCCTGACTTTC
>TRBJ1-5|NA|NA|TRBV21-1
CASAGGEQPNQPQHF
TGTGCCAGCGCCGGGGGGGAACAACCCAATCAGCCCCAGCATTTT
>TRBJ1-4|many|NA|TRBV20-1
CSARDLSGSTNEKLFF
TGCAGTGCTAGAGATCTCTCGGGCTCGACTAATGAAAAACTGTTTTTT
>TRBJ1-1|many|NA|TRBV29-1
CSVELRGTEAFF
TGCAGCGTTGAACTCAGGGGAACTGAAGCTTTCTTT
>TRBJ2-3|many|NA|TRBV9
CASSVDGGLGDTQYF
TGTGCCAGCAGCGTAGATGGAGGGCTGGGAGATACGCAGTATTTT
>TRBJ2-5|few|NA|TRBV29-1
CSAEEDPLETQYF
TGCAGCGCTGAGGAGGACCCGTTAGAGACCCAGTACTTC
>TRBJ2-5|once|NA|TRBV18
CASSTDQGSRKTQYF
TGTGCCAGCTCTACGGACCAGGGAAGTCGTAAGACCCAGTACTTC
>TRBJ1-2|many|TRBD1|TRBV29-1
CSVAGTGDGYTF
TGCAGCGTGGCCGGGACAGGGGATGGCTACACCTTC
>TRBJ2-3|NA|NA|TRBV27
CASSLLRTGRTDTQYF
TGTGCCAGCAGTTTATTGCGGACTGGACGCACAGATACGCAGTATTTT
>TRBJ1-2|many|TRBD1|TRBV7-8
CASSSRDSLYGYTF
TGTGCCAGCAGCTCCAGGGACAGCCTCTATGGCTACACCTTC
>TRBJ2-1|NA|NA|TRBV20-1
CSARGAYYGYNEQFF
TGCAGTGCTAGAGGGGCCTACTACGGGTACAATGAGCAGTTCTTC
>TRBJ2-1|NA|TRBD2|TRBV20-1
CSAYSGTSGRGEQFF
TGCAGTGCTTATTCCGGGACTAGCGGGAGAGGTGAGCAGTTCTTC
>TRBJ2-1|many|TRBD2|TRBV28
CASGTSGSYNEQFF
TGTGCCAGCGGGACTAGCGGTTCCTACAATGAGCAGTTCTTC
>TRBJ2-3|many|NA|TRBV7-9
CASDDSDLDRRTDTQYF
TGTGCCAGCGATGACAGTGACCTAGACAGACGCACAGATACGCAGTATTTT
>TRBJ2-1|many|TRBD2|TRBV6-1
CASRPGAGGPIEQFF
TGTGCCAGCAGGCCGGGGGCGGGGGGGCCTATTGAGCAGTTCTTC
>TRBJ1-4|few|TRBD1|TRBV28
CASGETGTGVSGYEKLFF
TGTGCCAGCGGCGAAACCGGGACAGGGGTTAGTGGGTATGAAAAACTGTTTTTT
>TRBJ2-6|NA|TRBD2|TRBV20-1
CSAARGGPGANVRTF
TGCAGTGCTGCCCGGGGGGGCCCTGGGGCCAACGTCCGGACTTTC
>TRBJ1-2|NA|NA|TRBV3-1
CASSQGGNYGYTF
TGTGCCAGCAGCCAGGGGGGGAACTATGGCTACACCTTC
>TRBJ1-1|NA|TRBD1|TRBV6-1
CASRKQGVTEAFF
TGTGCCAGCAGAAAGCAGGGGGTCACTGAAGCTTTCTTT
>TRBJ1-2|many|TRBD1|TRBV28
CASRGQANYGYTF
TGTGCCAGCAGGGGACAGGCAAACTATGGCTACACCTTC
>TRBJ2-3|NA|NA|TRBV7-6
CASSPIRDPDTQYF
TGTGCCAGCAGCCCGATCAGGGATCCAGATACGCAGTATTTT
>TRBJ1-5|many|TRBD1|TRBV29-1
CSVTTGAGDNQPQHF
TGCAGCGTTACTACAGGGGCGGGTGACAATCAGCCCCAGCATTTT
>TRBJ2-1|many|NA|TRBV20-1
CSVLVGQEPNEQFF
TGCAGTGTATTAGTTGGGCAAGAGCCCAATGAGCAGTTCTTC
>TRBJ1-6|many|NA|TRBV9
CASSGTNNSPLHF
TGTGCCAGCAGCGGGACGAATAATTCACCCCTCCACTTT
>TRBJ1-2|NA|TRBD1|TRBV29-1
CSVLLFEDRKYGYTF
TGCAGCGTTCTCCTCTTTGAGGACAGGAAATATGGCTACACCTTC
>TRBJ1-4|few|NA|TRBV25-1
CASSASIGGTNEKLFF
TGTGCCAGCAGCGCATCCATCGGAGGAACTAATGAAAAACTGTTTTTT
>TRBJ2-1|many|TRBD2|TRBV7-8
CASSLAGSGSSYNEQFF
TGTGCCAGCAGCTTAGCGGGTAGCGGGAGCTCCTACAATGAGCAGTTCTTC
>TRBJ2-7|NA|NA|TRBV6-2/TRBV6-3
CTSSYGVSSSSYEQYF
TGTACCAGCAGTTATGGGGTCAGTTCGAGCTCCTACGAGCAGTACTTC
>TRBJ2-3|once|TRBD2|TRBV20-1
CSASGMPSGNRYSTDTQYF
TGCAGTGCTAGCGGTATGCCTAGCGGGAACCGATACAGCACAGATACGCAGTATTTT
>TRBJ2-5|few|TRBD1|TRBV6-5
CASRSTGEGETQYF
TGTGCCAGCAGGTCGACAGGGGAAGGAGAGACCCAGTACTTC
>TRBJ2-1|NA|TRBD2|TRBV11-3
CASSPNEPSGNNEQFF
TGTGCCAGCAGCCCAAACGAACCTAGCGGGAACAATGAGCAGTTCTTC
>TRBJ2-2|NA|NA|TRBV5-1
CASSVTGDTGELFF
TGCGCCAGCAGCGTAACAGGCGACACCGGGGAGCTGTTTTTT